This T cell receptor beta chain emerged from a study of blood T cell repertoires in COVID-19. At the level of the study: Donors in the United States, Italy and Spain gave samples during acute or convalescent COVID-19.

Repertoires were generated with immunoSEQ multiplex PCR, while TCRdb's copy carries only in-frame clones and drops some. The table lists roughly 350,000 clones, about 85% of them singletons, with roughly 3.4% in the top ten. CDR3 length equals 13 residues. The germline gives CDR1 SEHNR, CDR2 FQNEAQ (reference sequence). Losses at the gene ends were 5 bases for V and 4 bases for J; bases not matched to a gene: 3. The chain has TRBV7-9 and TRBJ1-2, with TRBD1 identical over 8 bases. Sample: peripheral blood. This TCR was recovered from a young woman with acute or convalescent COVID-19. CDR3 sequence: CASSPGTGYGYTF. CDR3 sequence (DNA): TGTGCCAGCAGCCCGGGGACAGGCTATGGCTACACCTTC.